The rows below give T cell receptor beta chains drawn from one sample of a study of Graves' ophthalmopathy and Graves' hyperthyroidism. TCRdb re-derived calls from the multiplex PCR reads in MiXCR, one entry per CDR3 protein. The data show about 1.2 million distinct CDR3 sequences, 35% to 40% seen once. Sequenced sample: peripheral blood or thyroid tissue (not recorded which). Receptors were obtained from an adult man with Graves' hyperthyroidism. Both conserved end residues are part of each CDR3. The D gene is left open where the match is weak. Clone size is given for some rows only: seen once, a few or many times, or a class if the clone is expanded.

clone size	V gene	D gene	J gene	CDR3 protein	CDR3 DNA
-	TRBV7-9	-	TRBJ1-2	CASSRRNYGYTF	TGTGCCAGCTCAAGGAGAAACTATGGCTACACCTTC
many	TRBV25-1	TRBD2	TRBJ2-7	CASSEPSGNYEQYF	TGTGCCAGCAGTGAACCTAGCGGGAACTACGAGCAGTACTTC
-	TRBV2	-	TRBJ1-3	CASSLLGGGTNFDSGNTIYF	TGTGCCAGCAGCCTACTCGGGGGCGGGACTAACTTCGACTCTGGAAACACCATATATTTT
-	TRBV20-1	-	TRBJ1-5	CSASQLAGVQETQHF	TGCAGTGCTAGCCAGCTAGCGGGCGTACAAGAGACCCAGCATTTT
-	TRBV7-9	-	TRBJ1-1	CASSQDRVGKTEAFF	TGCGCCAGCAGCCAAGATAGGGTTGGCAAAACTGAAGCTTTCTTT
many	TRBV6-5	-	TRBJ1-5	CASSPAGHQPQHF	TGTGCCAGCAGTCCTGCAGGGCATCAGCCCCAGCATTTT
many	TRBV7-9	-	TRBJ1-6	CASSPGRVPLHF	TGTGCCAGCAGCCCGGGACGGGTCCCCCTCCACTTT
-	TRBV10-2	-	TRBJ1-3	CASRMGGQGNTIYF	TGTGCCAGCAGAATGGGGGGTCAAGGAAACACCATATATTTT
many	TRBV12-3/TRBV12-4	-	TRBJ1-5	CASRPRDTNQPQHF	TGTGCCAGCAGACCTCGGGACACCAATCAGCCCCAGCATTTT
-	TRBV28	-	TRBJ2-7	CASSRTEHYEQYF	TGTGCCAGCAGTCGGACAGAACACTACGAGCAGTACTTC
-	TRBV29-1	-	TRBJ1-2	CSVEAMGGRGVGYTF	TGCAGCGTTGAAGCCATGGGGGGAAGGGGAGTCGGCTACACCTTC
few	TRBV6-6	-	TRBJ1-6	CASREGSYNSPLHF	TGTGCCTCCCGGGAGGGCTCCTATAATTCACCCCTCCACTTT
many	TRBV7-9	-	TRBJ1-5	CASSPSGIGLSNQPQHF	TGTGCCAGCAGCCCAAGCGGTATTGGATTAAGCAATCAGCCCCAGCATTTT
many	TRBV9	-	TRBJ1-6	CASSQIWGGALHF	TGTGCCAGCAGCCAGATTTGGGGGGGAGCCCTCCACTTT
many	TRBV2	-	TRBJ2-5	CASGRDNEETQYF	TGTGCCAGCGGACGCGACAACGAAGAGACCCAGTACTTC
many	TRBV7-2	-	TRBJ1-2	CASSGPGVLYRGYTF	TGTGCCAGCAGCGGTCCAGGGGTTCTCTATCGCGGCTACACCTTC
few	TRBV12-3/TRBV12-4	TRBD2	TRBJ2-5	CASSHPPLLAGGPVVETQYF	TGTGCCAGCAGCCACCCACCCTTACTAGCGGGAGGGCCGGTCGTTGAGACCCAGTACTTC
many	TRBV20-1	-	TRBJ2-7	CSARGQNDYEQYF	TGCAGTGCCAGAGGGCAGAATGACTACGAGCAGTACTTC
-	TRBV2	-	TRBJ1-5	CASSLDHRSGQPQHF	TGTGCCAGCAGTTTAGACCATAGATCGGGTCAGCCCCAGCATTTT
-	TRBV7-2	TRBD1	TRBJ1-4	CASSRQGAMEKLFF	TGTGCCAGCAGCCGACAGGGGGCTATGGAAAAACTGTTTTTT
many	TRBV9	-	TRBJ1-2	CASSGGRQSYTF	TGTGCCAGCAGCGGGGGCCGTCAAAGCTACACCTTC
-	TRBV9	-	TRBJ2-7	CASGPPGRENYEQYF	TGTGCCAGCGGCCCTCCGGGGCGGGAAAACTACGAGCAGTACTTC
few	TRBV7-3	-	TRBJ2-7	CASSLKEGYEQYF	TGTGCCAGCAGCTTAAAGGAGGGATACGAGCAGTACTTC
few	TRBV10-3	-	TRBJ1-1	CASRQDSPGEAFF	TGTGCCAGCAGACAAGACAGTCCCGGAGAAGCTTTCTTT
many	TRBV15	-	TRBJ2-5	CAIAVDQETQYF	TGTGCCATTGCGGTCGACCAAGAGACCCAGTACTTC
-	TRBV7-9	-	TRBJ1-5	CASSASGGVSNQPQHF	TGTGCCAGCAGTGCCTCCGGGGGGGTAAGCAATCAGCCCCAGCATTTT
many	TRBV7-8	-	TRBJ2-7	CASSLVGVVGYEQYF	TGTGCCAGCAGCTTAGTGGGGGTGGTTGGTTACGAGCAGTACTTC
many	TRBV15	-	TRBJ2-2	CATSSRQENTGELFF	TGTGCCACCAGCTCACGACAAGAGAACACCGGGGAGCTGTTTTTT
-	TRBV7-9	-	TRBJ2-5	CASREQGTNAETQYF	TGTGCCAGTAGAGAGCAGGGAACTAATGCGGAGACCCAGTACTTC
-	TRBV10-3	-	TRBJ2-5	CAISESGRATQYF	TGTGCCATCAGTGAGTCAGGACGGGCGACCCAATACTTC
once	TRBV6-1	TRBD1	TRBJ2-5	CASRPRRGRETQYF	TGTGCCAGCAGGCCTAGAAGGGGGCGCGAGACCCAGTACTTC
once	TRBV20-1	-	TRBJ2-7	CSASGQFRFHEQYF	TGCAGTGCTAGCGGACAGTTTCGGTTCCATGAGCAGTACTTC
-	TRBV14	-	TRBJ1-3	CASSPIGEMRRMYF	TGTGCCAGCAGCCCTATCGGGGAAATGCGTCGAATGTATTTT
few	TRBV6-5	-	TRBJ1-1	CASSYSKTGLPEAFF	TGTGCCAGCAGTTACTCGAAGACCGGGTTGCCTGAAGCTTTCTTT
once	TRBV7-2	-	TRBJ1-1	CASSPGPRGNTEAFF	TGTGCCAGCAGCCCTGGGCCCAGGGGGAACACTGAAGCTTTCTTT
-	TRBV3-1	-	TRBJ1-2	CASSQSHGGYTF	TGTGCCAGCAGCCAATCCCATGGGGGCTACACCTTC
once	TRBV4-3	TRBD1	TRBJ1-5	CASSQDVGTGGSNQPQHF	TGCGCCAGCAGCCAAGATGTCGGGACAGGGGGTAGCAATCAGCCCCAGCATTTT
-	TRBV10-3	TRBD2	TRBJ2-7	CASTGTSGSDVYEQYF	TGTGCCAGCACGGGGACTAGCGGGTCGGATGTCTACGAGCAGTACTTC
few	TRBV11-3	-	TRBJ1-5	CASSLDVGASNQPQHF	TGTGCCAGCAGCTTAGATGTAGGGGCGAGCAATCAGCCCCAGCATTTT
many	TRBV10-3	-	TRBJ1-5	CAISPTLPDPLRQPQHF	TGTGCCATCAGTCCAACCCTCCCGGACCCGTTGCGTCAGCCCCAGCATTTT
few	TRBV7-2	-	TRBJ2-7	CASSSSGTETYEQYF	TGTGCCAGCAGCTCCAGTGGGACGGAAACCTACGAGCAGTACTTC
many	TRBV6-5	-	TRBJ2-2	CASSPNREKLFF	TGTGCCAGCAGCCCGAACAGGGAGAAGCTGTTTTTT